This T cell receptor beta chain was captured by sequencing in a study of blood T cell repertoires in COVID-19. Overall study: The cDNA or gDNA used as material had been derived from T cells, B-cell-depleted T cells, or PBMCs.

Original processing methods: Amplification of reference gene primers was used by the study to estimate nucleated cell counts. The assay was immunoSEQ multiplex PCR, and TCRdb's table has in-frame clones only and misses some. V and J calls and clone size follow that table, whereas D and trimming were derived from the DNA. This sample has 75,000 to 90,000 clones, with around 85% found just once. This CDR3 has 14 residues. Trimming shortened V by 5 bases and J by 2 bases, and 11 bases separated the two germline ends. Per germline, CDR1 KGHDR and CDR2 SFDVKD. This clone was seen just once. The rearrangement links TRBV24-1 to TRBJ2-5; D might be TRBD1 (5 bases). What was sequenced was peripheral blood. The source of this sequence is a man older than 75 with active or convalescent COVID-19. The CDR3 region has the DNA TGTGCCACCAGTGGGCCAGGGATTCAAGAGACCCAGTACTTC. Translating gives CATSGPGIQETQYF.